This T cell receptor beta chain is drawn from a study of graft-versus-host responses after intestinal transplantation. Study information: The transplants performed in recipients were multivisceral, liver-intestinal, or isolated intestinal. Anti-thymocyte globulin induction, then tacrolimus and steroids for two to four years, went to all recipients.

Sequencing used immunoSEQ multiplex PCR; TCRdb keeps in-frame clones, though not all of them. The top ten hold roughly 0.17% of the sample, which has about 120,000 clones, 90% seen once. General study points: Those patients showing graft-donor T cell macrochimerism displayed high graft-versus-host to host-versus-graft clonal ratios in allografts. There were GvH clones found in recipient marrow, and some of them appeared first in ileum or blood.

On this clone itself: The antigen is undetermined.

Germline CDR1 reads LNHDA; CDR2 reads SQIVND (reference sequence). CDR3 length: 15 amino acids. The germline V and J ends were trimmed by 7 bases and 5 bases, with 18 bases remaining between them. Sequences were derived from unstimulated CD4+ T cells sorted from spleen or lymph node cells, sampled before intestinal transplant. The receptor comes from a human donor who received an intestinal transplant. The gene calls are TRBV19 and TRBJ1-5; D is unresolved. CDR3 nucleotides: TGTGCCAGTACGAGGGCAGCCGTGGCAGATCAGCCCCAGCATTTT. This encodes CASTRAAVADQPQHF.